The sequence of this TCR beta chain was determined in a study of glioma-infiltrating T cells after dendritic cell vaccination. Study information: Monocyte-derived dendritic cells, cultured 6 to 7 days with IL-4 and GM-CSF, were pulsed with autologous tumor lysate.

This clone was detected a few times. From germline, CDR1 is SGHRS and CDR2 YFSETQ. There are 15 residues in the CDR3. The junction had 13 bases not matched to a gene; V was cut back by 7 bases and J by 8 bases. Assay used: immunoSEQ multiplex PCR; TCRdb lists only in-frame clones, some missing. The repertoire holds 70,000 to 100,000 clones, with under 85% as singletons. This sample's time point: after dendritic cell vaccination, including at tumor progression/relapse. Only patients with spare fresh-frozen tumor and over two years of follow-up were included. This sample comprised blood, obtained after dendritic cell vaccination. This receptor was obtained from a human donor with glioblastoma. The chain carries TRBV5-1 and TRBJ2-1, with 9 bases aligning to TRBD1. The CDR3: CASGSGQGSMDEQFF. CDR3 bases: TGCGCCAGCGGATCGGGACAGGGAAGCATGGATGAGCAGTTCTTC.